This TCR beta chain is from a study of lymphopenia after photon versus proton radiotherapy. The CDR3 is 16 amino acids. The V gene's germline CDR1 is ENHRY and CDR2 SYGVKD. V lost 3 bases, J lost 1 base, and 13 bases lay in between. Study results and limitations: Photon-treated patients lost naive T cells and TCR diversity; proton-treated stayed stable.

About this clone: Its specificity is not known.

The method was immunoSEQ multiplex PCR; TCRdb's version includes in-frame clones alone and lacks a portion of them. In the table there are 150,000 or so clones, around 85% of which are singletons. The TCR was taken from a man aged 50 to 60 with gastric cancer. The chain uses TRBV10-3 and TRBJ2-1; D perhaps matches TRBD1 (6 bases). The sample consisted of peripheral blood, taken from a patient treated with photon-based radiotherapy. CDR3 protein: CAISDLRGKSYNEQFF. The CDR3 DNA follows: TGTGCCATCAGTGACCTCAGGGGTAAATCCTACAATGAGCAGTTCTTC.